This entry lists 7 T cell receptor beta chains sequenced from one sample in a study of CD8 T cells in ankylosing spondylitis. Via MiXCR, TCRdb re-called the 5' RACE reads, giving one row per CDR3 protein. The sample contains about 340,000 distinct CDR3 sequences, roughly 14% of which appear only once. Sequencing was carried out using blood, either unsorted or a sorted T cell fraction (not recorded which). All receptors derive from a male donor with ankylosing spondylitis or in good health (not recorded which).

This clonotype has ten or more counts. This chain connects TRBV12-3 or TRBV12-4 to TRBJ1-2; 8 bases are a match to TRBD1. The CDR3 covers 14 residues. The ends lost 3 bases at V and 8 bases at J; junction bases unmatched: 8. CDR3 DNA: TGTGCCAGCAGTTTCCCAGGGGGCCAGGGCGGCTACACCTTC. Translated: CASSFPGGQGGYTF.

V gene TRBV4-1 combines with J gene TRBJ2-3; D assignment may be TRBD1 or TRBD2 (5 bases each). Germline V lookup: CDR1 MGHRA, CDR2 YSYEKL. This CDR3 spans 13 amino acids. V was trimmed by 3 bases and J by 2 bases, leaving 6 bases between them. CDR3 loop: CASSQGVTDTQYF. The CDR3 DNA sequence: TGCGCCAGCAGCCAGGGGGTCACAGATACGCAGTATTTT.

The chain couples TRBV3-1 to TRBJ2-3; D might be TRBD1 (5 bases). Trimming removed 4 bases at V and 0 bases at J, with 14 bases between. CDR1 and CDR2 (germline): LGHDT, YNNKEL (reference sequence). This CDR3 comprises 16 residues. The CDR3 DNA follows: TGTGCCAGCAGCCCCCGAAGGGGCACTAGCACAGATACGCAGTATTTT. Translated, it gives CASSPRRGTSTDTQYF.

The rearrangement links TRBV30 to TRBJ1-2; D gene uncertain. CDR3 size: 13 residues. CDR1 and CDR2 from the germline V gene are GTSNPN and SVGIG (reference sequence). The ends were cut back, 1 base at V and 4 bases at J, with 10 bases in the middle. CDR3 in DNA: TGTGCCTGGAGTGGAGGGTTGTTCTATGGCTACACCTTC. The encoded protein is CAWSGGLFYGYTF.

This clonotype was seen repeatedly, ten times or more. CDR3 nucleotide sequence: TGTGCCATCATCCGACCCCTGGGAGTGTGCACAGATACGCAGTATTTT. Translated, it gives CAIIRPLGVCTDTQYF. This chain joins TRBV10-3 and TRBJ2-3; weak D call: TRBD2 (5 bases). This CDR3 has 16 amino acids. Trimming removed 7 bases from V and 1 base from J, with 18 bases in between. Germline CDR1 is ENHRY and CDR2 is SYGVKD.

This clonotype was detected a few times. The chain has TRBV7-9 and TRBJ1-2; tentative D call: TRBD1 (5 bases). V lost 10 bases, J lost 2 bases, and 20 bases lay in between. Germline assignment: CDR1 SEHNR and CDR2 FQNEAQ (reference sequence). The CDR3 spans 15 residues. The CDR3 bases are TGTGCCACTGGCCAAGGGAGGGGACTGAACTATGGCTACACCTTC. Translating gives CATGQGRGLNYGYTF. Full variable domain (rest looked up from reference TRBV7-9 and TRBJ1-2): DTGVSQNPRHKITKRGQNVTFRCDPISEHNRLYWYRQTLGQGPEFLTYFQNEAQLEKSRLLSDRFSAERPKGSFSTLEIQRTEQGDSAMYLCATGQGRGLNYGYTFGSGTRLTVV.

V and J are TRBV6-2 or TRBV6-3 and TRBJ2-3; perhaps TRBD2 as D (6 bases). The CDR3 covers 14 residues. V was shortened by 6 bases and J by 0 bases, with 10 bases between the two germline ends. Germline lookup yields CDR1 MNHEY and CDR2 SVGEGT. The CDR3 nucleotides are TGTGCCAGCAGATATAGCGGAAGCACAGATACGCAGTATTTT. Translation gives CASRYSGSTDTQYF.